This TCR beta chain was identified in a study of T cell responses to AZD1222 COVID-19 vaccine. Profiling relied on immunoSEQ multiplex PCR, and the TCRdb table lists in-frame clones only, not all of them. This sample yields fewer than 200,000 clones, of which over 80% are seen a single time; about 6.1% belongs to the top ten. Findings of the study overall: White British donors predominated, females outnumbered males, and clonal diversity was possibly underestimated.

The sample holds a few counts of this clone. The antigen is unknown. V dropped 3 bases and J dropped 0 bases, with 9 bases sitting between them. The CDR3 contains 16 residues. Germline CDR1 reads SNHLY; CDR2 reads FYNNEI. The chain combines TRBV2 with TRBJ1-6, with D tentatively TRBD1 (5 bases). The sequences come from peripheral blood, collected on day 0 of AZD1222 vaccination. The clonotype was recovered from an adult in good health. The chain's CDR3 is CASSEAGSSYNSPLHF. CDR3 nucleotide sequence: TGTGCCAGCAGTGAGGCAGGGAGCTCCTATAATTCACCCCTCCACTTT.